Listed here are 26 T cell receptor beta chains from one sample, sequenced in a study of blood T cells in healthy people across ages. Sample-barcoded 5' priming and a J-beta primer mix drove a second PCR of roughly 6 to 12 cycles. From the 5' RACE reads, TCRdb called clonotypes with MiXCR, one entry per CDR3 protein. Of 800,000 or so distinct CDR3 sequences listed, roughly 25% are singletons. The same specimen was also included in a second study, on T cells of mothers and their children.

The material sequenced was blood. The receptors derive from a boy aged 5-17 years in good health.

This chain links TRBV18 with TRBJ2-5; 9 positions match TRBD2. Trimming cost V 3 bases and J 4 bases; bases outside gene matches: 6. This CDR3 has 15 amino acids. CDR1 KGHSH and CDR2 LQKENI come from the germline V gene. The CDR3 loop reads CASSPGLAGPETQYF. As DNA, the CDR3 is TGTGCCAGCTCACCGGGCCTAGCGGGACCAGAGACCCAGTACTTC.

This clonotype was observed a few times. The V and J genes are TRBV5-1 and TRBJ2-1; 11 nucleotides agree with TRBD2. Germline V gene sequence: CDR1 SGHRS, CDR2 YFSETQ. Trimming removed 3 bases from V and 8 bases from J; junction bases left unmatched: 7. CDR3 length: 15 amino acids. The CDR3 region has the DNA TGCGCCAGCAGCTACATAGCGGGGGGGCGTGATGAGCAGTTCTTC. It encodes CASSYIAGGRDEQFF.

The chain uses TRBV12-3 or TRBV12-4 and TRBJ2-1; 11 bases fit TRBD1. V dropped 7 bases and J dropped 5; count of bases not matched to a gene: 4. CDR3 length equals 14 residues. The CDR3 here is CASTPGQGDNEQFF. The CDR3 DNA reads as TGTGCCAGCACCCCGGGACAGGGGGACAATGAGCAGTTCTTC.

The V call is TRBV6-2 or TRBV6-3, the J call TRBJ1-1; 8 bases fit TRBD1. The ends lost 6 bases at V and 11 bases at J; junction bases unmatched: 14. Looked up from germline, CDR1 is MNHEY and CDR2 is SVGEGT. CDR3 size: 14 residues. The DNA of the CDR3 is TGTGCCAGCAGGCATACGACAGGGGCATTGGACGCTTTCTTT. Translating gives CASRHTTGALDAFF.

This clonotype appeared a few times. The gene calls are TRBV5-1 and TRBJ2-5; D is tentatively TRBD1 or TRBD2 (5 bases each). The V gene lost 2 bases and the J gene lost 3 bases, with 11 bases spanning the gap. The CDR3 is made up of 14 amino acids. CDR1 and CDR2 (germline): SGHRS, YFSETQ. The CDR3 DNA follows: TGCGCCAGCAGCTTCGGGGCCCCGGAAGAGACCCAGTACTTC. Translated, it gives CASSFGAPEETQYF.

The chain combines TRBV7-3 with TRBJ1-1, with a weak D call TRBD1 (6 bases). The ends were cut back, 1 base at V and 0 bases at J, with 9 bases in the middle. Per the germline V gene, CDR1 is SGHTA and CDR2 is FQGTGA. CDR3 length: 15 amino acids. The CDR3 coding sequence is TGTGCCAGCAGCTTAAAAGGGGGGCTGAACACTGAAGCTTTCTTT. Protein product: CASSLKGGLNTEAFF. Supplemented by reference TRBV7-3 and TRBJ1-1, the full variable domain reads GAGVSQTPSNKVTEKGKYVELRCDPISGHTALYWYRQSLGQGPEFLIYFQGTGAADDSGLPNDRFFAVRPEGSVSTLKIQRTERGDSAVYLCASSLKGGLNTEAFFGQGTRLTVV.

A word on this clonotype: The junction departs from germline at one end; a sequencing error may be responsible. The gene calls are TRBV7-8 and TRBJ1-6; no clear D. The germline V gene has CDR1 SGHVS and CDR2 FQNEAQ. This CDR3 region has 13 residues. CDR3 loop: CASSLVGGGPLHF. In DNA form, the CDR3 reads TGTGCCAGCAGCTTAGTTGGTGGTGGACCCCTCCATTTT.

The chain links TRBV3-1 to TRBJ1-1, with unresolved D. The CDR3 covers 14 residues. From germline, CDR1 is LGHDT and CDR2 YNNKEL (reference sequence). With 0 bases removed from V and 1 base from J, the gap between germline ends came to 6 bases. The CDR3 coding sequence is TGTGCCAGCAGCCAAGAATCAGAGAACACTGAAGCTTTCTTT. Amino acids: CASSQESENTEAFF.

This clonotype was detected only a few times. The V and J genes are TRBV20-1 and TRBJ1-5; TRBD1 agrees at 8 bases. Trimming cost V 6 bases and J 6 bases; bases outside gene matches: 10. Germline assignment: CDR1 DFQATT and CDR2 SNEGSKA (reference sequence). The length of the CDR3 is 14 residues. Written as DNA, the CDR3 is TGCAGTGCAACAAAGACAGGGGAAGGTCAGCCCCAGCATTTT. Residues: CSATKTGEGQPQHF.

V and J are TRBV9 and TRBJ2-5, with 8 bases identical to TRBD1. After removal of 0 bases from V and 5 bases from J, the junction contained 3 bases not matched to a gene. Per germline, CDR1 SGDLS and CDR2 YYNGEE. The CDR3 consists of 14 residues. CDR3 region: CASSVGTGMETQYF. CDR3 in DNA: TGTGCCAGCAGCGTAGGGACAGGGATGGAGACCCAGTACTTC.

The chain combines TRBV29-1 with TRBJ2-7; D gene ambiguous. The CDR3 contains 12 residues. Trimming pared 1 base from V and 0 bases from J, leaving 4 bases between. CDR1 SQVTM and CDR2 ANQGSEA come from the germline V gene. The CDR3 sequence: CSVEADSYEQYF. The CDR3 DNA reads as TGCAGCGTTGAAGCGGACTCCTACGAGCAGTACTTC.

This clonotype was seen a few times. The chain couples TRBV20-1 to TRBJ2-7, with D perhaps being TRBD1 or TRBD2 (5 bases each). Germline V gives CDR1 DFQATT, CDR2 SNEGSKA (reference sequence). The CDR3 length is 13 residues. Trimming stripped 6 bases from V and 2 bases from J, with 14 bases between. The CDR3 is CSAQGRRAYEQYF. Written as DNA, the CDR3 is TGCAGTGCGCAGGGACGCCGTGCCTACGAGCAGTACTTC.

This clonotype was detected only a few times. The CDR3 sequence: CASSSRRQGGETQYF. The CDR3 nucleotides read TGTGCCAGCAGTTCCCGCAGACAGGGGGGCGAGACCCAGTACTTC. V and J are TRBV27 and TRBJ2-5, with 9 positions matching TRBD1. CDR1 and CDR2 (germline): MNHEY, SMNVEV (reference sequence). J lost 5 bases, V lost 4 bases, and 8 bases had no gene match. The CDR3 length is 15 residues.

In this sample, this clonotype turned up many times. The V call is TRBV6-6, the J call TRBJ2-5; TRBD1 matches 8 bases. Unmatched junction bases numbered 11, after V lost 6 bases and J lost 5 bases. The CDR3 is made up of 15 amino acids. Germline V gives CDR1 MNHNY, CDR2 SVGAGI (reference sequence). The CDR3 reads CASRPGQGSVETQYF. The CDR3 coding sequence is TGTGCCAGCAGACCAGGACAGGGTTCCGTGGAGACCCAGTACTTC.

V is TRBV20-1 and J is TRBJ2-5; possible D gene TRBD2, 5 bases. The V end was cut by 3 bases, the J end by 3 bases, with 11 bases between. In germline, CDR1 is DFQATT, CDR2 SNEGSKA (reference sequence). This CDR3 is 13 amino acids long. The CDR3 loop is CSASGKDEETQYF. CDR3 DNA: TGCAGTGCTAGCGGGAAAGACGAAGAGACCCAGTACTTC.

The genes are TRBV7-9 and TRBJ1-1, with a tentative D call TRBD1 (5 bases). From germline, CDR1 is SEHNR and CDR2 FQNEAQ (reference sequence). There are 13 residues in the CDR3. V was pared by 4 bases and J by 4 bases, with 10 bases between. DNA for the CDR3: TGTGCCAGCAGCTCCGACAGTCGCACTGAAGCTTTCTTT. Amino acid sequence: CASSSDSRTEAFF. Combining the CDR3 with reference TRBV7-9 and TRBJ1-1 gives the whole variable domain DTGVSQNPRHKITKRGQNVTFRCDPISEHNRLYWYRQTLGQGPEFLTYFQNEAQLEKSRLLSDRFSAERPKGSFSTLEIQRTEQGDSAMYLCASSSDSRTEAFFGQGTRLTVV.

The CDR3 nucleotides read TGTGCCACCAGTGAAGGACTAGCGGGATCCTACAATGAGCAGTTCTTC. It is translated as CATSEGLAGSYNEQFF. V and J are TRBV24-1 and TRBJ2-1; 12 nucleotides align to TRBD2. The germline V gene has CDR1 KGHDR and CDR2 SFDVKD. V was clipped by 4 bases and J by 1 base; unmatched bases: 1. The CDR3 length is 16 residues.

This clonotype was detected only a few times. The J gene is TRBJ1-1, the V gene TRBV29-1; no firm D call. CDR1 and CDR2 from the germline V gene are SQVTM and ANQGSEA. The CDR3 is made up of 11 amino acids. V dropped 6 bases and J dropped 1 base, with 6 bases sitting between them. CDR3 amino acids: CSVNGNTEAFF. Here the CDR3 DNA reads TGCAGCGTAAATGGGAACACTGAAGCTTTCTTT. The whole variable domain, filled in from reference TRBV29-1 and TRBJ1-1, reads SAVISQKPSRDICQRGTSLTIQCQVDSQVTMMFWYRQQPGQSLTLIATANQGSEATYESGFVIDKFPISRPNLTFSTLTVSNMSPEDSSIYLCSVNGNTEAFFGQGTRLTVV.

The chain employs TRBV7-2 and TRBJ2-5; D is undetermined. The end of the DNA is better explained by TRBJ2-7, so the J call may be wrong. The CDR3 is 13 amino acids. Germline V gives CDR1 SGHTA, CDR2 FQGNSA. CDR3: CASRDGNTYEQYF. The CDR3 DNA is TGTGCCAGCAGAGATGGTAATACCTACGAGCAGTACTTC.

The table lists this clonotype with a few counts. V usage is TRBV7-3 and J usage is TRBJ2-1; TRBD2 matches 10 bases. Losses at the gene ends were 5 bases for V and 2 bases for J; bases not matched to a gene: 3. Germline V gene sequence: CDR1 SGHTA, CDR2 FQGTGA. The length of the CDR3 is 15 residues. The CDR3 region has the DNA TGTGCCAGCAGCGCGACTAGCGGGCCCTACAATGAGCAGTTCTTC. Protein product: CASSATSGPYNEQFF. Complete variable domain (other parts from reference TRBV7-3 and TRBJ2-1): GAGVSQTPSNKVTEKGKYVELRCDPISGHTALYWYRQSLGQGPEFLIYFQGTGAADDSGLPNDRFFAVRPEGSVSTLKIQRTERGDSAVYLCASSATSGPYNEQFFGPGTRLTVL.

The V call is TRBV20-1, the J call TRBJ2-2; TRBD2 matches at 8 bases. The J segment lost 7 bases and the V segment lost 3 bases, leaving 7 bases of the junction unmatched. CDR3 length: 14 amino acids. The germline CDR1 and CDR2 sequences are DFQATT and SNEGSKA (reference sequence). CDR3 protein: CSASGRAVSGELFF. The CDR3, as DNA: TGCAGTGCTAGCGGGAGGGCGGTAAGCGGGGAGCTGTTTTTT.

This clonotype was found many times. The chain is built from TRBV7-2 and TRBJ2-2; D is ambiguous. Trimming left V 0 bases short and J 1 base short, with 3 bases between. This CDR3 is 14 amino acids long. Germline CDR1 is SGHTA and CDR2 is FQGNSA. CDR3 amino acids: CASSLAGNTGELFF. Here the CDR3 DNA reads TGTGCCAGCAGCTTAGCCGGGAACACCGGGGAGCTGTTTTTT.

This clonotype turned up a few times. The rearrangement joins TRBV4-2 to TRBJ2-5; 11 nucleotides align to TRBD2. V gave up 0 bases and J gave up 5 bases; unmatched junction bases: 8. This CDR3 has 17 residues. CDR1 and CDR2 from the germline V gene are LGHNA and YNFKEQ. The CDR3 loop reads CASSQDIAGGPTETQYF. The CDR3 DNA reads TGTGCCAGCAGCCAAGATATAGCGGGAGGGCCGACCGAGACCCAGTACTTC.

The rearrangement links TRBV29-1 to TRBJ1-1; D is possibly TRBD1 (5 bases). The V and J ends lost 4 bases and 11 bases respectively, with 17 bases between them. Germline V gene sequence: CDR1 SQVTM, CDR2 ANQGSEA. The length of the CDR3 is 12 residues. CDR3 nucleotides: TGCAGCGTTGTAACGTACGGGACCCACGCTTTCTTT. Its translation: CSVVTYGTHAFF.

This chain joins TRBV5-5 and TRBJ2-5; D might be TRBD1 or TRBD2, each matching 5 bases. V was trimmed by 7 bases and J by 5 bases, leaving 21 bases between them. The germline V gene has CDR1 SGHKS and CDR2 YYEKEE (reference sequence). The length of the CDR3 is 15 residues. CDR3 nucleotides: TGTGCCAGCTCATTCGATCCCCGGTGGGGGGAGACCCAGTACTTC. Its translation: CASSFDPRWGETQYF.

There are a few counts of this clonotype. V usage is TRBV5-1 and J usage is TRBJ1-1, with D maybe TRBD1 (5 bases). CDR3 length equals 14 residues. Germline CDR1 and CDR2: SGHRS and YFSETQ. Trimming cost V 4 bases and J 1 base, with 11 bases left between them. The DNA for the CDR3 is TGCGCCAGCAGCCAGGGACGGCAGAACACTGAAGCTTTCTTT. Translation gives CASSQGRQNTEAFF.